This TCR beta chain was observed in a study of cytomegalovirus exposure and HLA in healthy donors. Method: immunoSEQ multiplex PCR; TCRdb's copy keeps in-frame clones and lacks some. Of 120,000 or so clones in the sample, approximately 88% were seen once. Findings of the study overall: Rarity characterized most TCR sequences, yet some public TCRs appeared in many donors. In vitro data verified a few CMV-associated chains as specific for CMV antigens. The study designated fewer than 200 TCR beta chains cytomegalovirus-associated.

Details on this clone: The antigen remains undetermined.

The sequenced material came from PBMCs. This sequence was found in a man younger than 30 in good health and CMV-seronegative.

The CDR3 sequence is CASSLAAFSYNEQFF. The CDR3 nucleotides are TGCGCCAGCAGCTTGGCTGCGTTCTCCTACAATGAGCAGTTCTTC. The chain is built from TRBV5-1 and TRBJ2-1, with D unresolved. V was trimmed by 0 bases and J by 0 bases, leaving 7 bases between them. This CDR3 is 15 amino acids long. Germline values: CDR1 SGHRS, CDR2 YFSETQ.